The rows below give T cell receptor beta chains drawn from one sample of a study of cytomegalovirus exposure and HLA in healthy donors. The data were produced by immunoSEQ multiplex PCR, yet TCRdb's version contains in-frame clones alone and is incomplete. The data contain some 150,000 clones, over 70% of them singletons. The material sequenced was PBMCs. The receptors come from a man between 18 and 29 years old in good health and CMV-seropositive. Both conserved end residues are part of each CDR3. Each record gives: clone size, V gene, D gene, J gene, CDR3 protein, CDR3 DNA. D genes are given only for firm matches. Clone size is not always given. Where it is, it says once, few, many or a class for expanded clones.

clone size: once; V gene: TRBV5-1; D gene: TRBD1; J gene: TRBJ1-4; CDR3 protein: CASSLEPDREEKLFF; CDR3 DNA: TGCGCCAGCAGCTTGGAGCCGGACAGGGAGGAAAAACTGTTTTTT
clone size: once; V gene: TRBV5-1; D gene: .; J gene: TRBJ1-2; CDR3 protein: CASSLGLSDYGYTF; CDR3 DNA: TGCGCCAGCAGCTTGGGCCTCAGTGACTATGGCTACACCTTC
clone size: .; V gene: TRBV2; D gene: .; J gene: TRBJ1-4; CDR3 protein: CASSPRTATNEKLFF; CDR3 DNA: TGTGCCAGCAGTCCTAGGACAGCAACTAATGAAAAACTGTTTTTT
clone size: .; V gene: TRBV18; D gene: TRBD1; J gene: TRBJ1-1; CDR3 protein: CASSVTGGPDEAFF; CDR3 DNA: TGTGCCAGCTCTGTGACAGGGGGCCCCGATGAAGCTTTCTTT
clone size: few; V gene: TRBV5-4; D gene: TRBD1; J gene: TRBJ1-5; CDR3 protein: CASSLQGGGNSNQPQHF; CDR3 DNA: TGTGCCAGCAGCTTACAAGGGGGCGGCAATAGCAATCAGCCCCAGCATTTT
clone size: .; V gene: TRBV6-6; D gene: .; J gene: TRBJ2-3; CDR3 protein: CASSYTRTDTQYF; CDR3 DNA: TGTGCCAGCAGTTATACACGCACAGATACGCAGTATTTT
clone size: few; V gene: TRBV30; D gene: TRBD1; J gene: TRBJ1-6; CDR3 protein: CAWRDRGNSPLHF; CDR3 DNA: TGTGCCTGGAGGGACAGGGGAAATTCACCCCTCCACTTT
clone size: once; V gene: TRBV5-1; D gene: .; J gene: TRBJ2-1; CDR3 protein: CASSGASISYNEQFF; CDR3 DNA: TGCGCCAGCAGCGGGGCCTCCATATCTTACAATGAGCAGTTCTTC
clone size: .; V gene: TRBV7-3; D gene: .; J gene: TRBJ2-2; CDR3 protein: CASSSRGARSELFF; CDR3 DNA: TGTGCCAGCAGCTCCAGGGGGGCCAGGAGCGAGCTGTTTTTT
clone size: .; V gene: TRBV12-5; D gene: .; J gene: TRBJ1-1; CDR3 protein: CASALSRNTEAFF; CDR3 DNA: TGTGCTAGTGCCCTTTCCCGGAACACTGAAGCTTTCTTT
clone size: .; V gene: TRBV7-8; D gene: .; J gene: TRBJ2-7; CDR3 protein: CASSLAAGESYEQYF; CDR3 DNA: TGTGCCAGCAGCTTAGCAGCAGGGGAAAGCTACGAGCAGTACTTC
clone size: .; V gene: TRBV5-1; D gene: TRBD1; J gene: TRBJ2-2; CDR3 protein: CASSLRGQGTGELFF; CDR3 DNA: TGCGCCAGCAGCTTGCGGGGACAGGGCACCGGGGAGCTGTTTTTT
clone size: once; V gene: TRBV19; D gene: TRBD2; J gene: TRBJ2-1; CDR3 protein: CASSGGSSYNEQFF; CDR3 DNA: TGTGCCAGTAGTGGCGGGAGCTCCTACAATGAGCAGTTCTTC
clone size: .; V gene: TRBV9; D gene: TRBD1; J gene: TRBJ1-2; CDR3 protein: CASSVATGDYGYTF; CDR3 DNA: TGTGCCAGCAGCGTAGCTACAGGGGACTATGGCTACACCTTC
clone size: .; V gene: TRBV7-6; D gene: TRBD2; J gene: TRBJ2-1; CDR3 protein: CASSLVGGSKYNEQFF; CDR3 DNA: TGTGCCAGCAGTTTAGTCGGGGGGTCCAAATACAATGAGCAGTTCTTC
clone size: .; V gene: TRBV7-9; D gene: .; J gene: TRBJ2-5; CDR3 protein: CASSLVPGMGETQYF; CDR3 DNA: TGTGCCAGCAGCTTAGTTCCGGGGATGGGCGAGACCCAGTACTTC
clone size: once; V gene: TRBV13; D gene: TRBD2; J gene: TRBJ2-1; CDR3 protein: CASSFEAGGEGNEQFF; CDR3 DNA: TGTGCCAGCAGCTTCGAAGCGGGGGGGGAGGGAAATGAGCAGTTCTTC
clone size: .; V gene: TRBV11-3; D gene: TRBD2; J gene: TRBJ2-1; CDR3 protein: CASSLRGGRQFF; CDR3 DNA: TGTGCCAGCAGCTTACGGGGGGGCAGGCAGTTCTTC
clone size: few; V gene: TRBV4-2; D gene: .; J gene: TRBJ1-1; CDR3 protein: CASSQGRSGGPNTEAFF; CDR3 DNA: TGTGCCAGCAGCCAAGGAAGGTCGGGGGGGCCGAACACTGAAGCTTTCTTT
clone size: once; V gene: TRBV5-6; D gene: TRBD2; J gene: TRBJ2-3; CDR3 protein: CASSLGASGGRTDTQYF; CDR3 DNA: TGTGCCAGCAGCTTGGGGGCTAGCGGGGGAAGGACAGATACGCAGTATTTT
clone size: .; V gene: TRBV30; D gene: .; J gene: TRBJ1-6; CDR3 protein: CAWSVRREGNSPLHF; CDR3 DNA: TGTGCCTGGAGTGTACGGAGAGAGGGAAATTCACCCCTCCACTTT
clone size: .; V gene: TRBV25-1; D gene: TRBD1; J gene: TRBJ2-1; CDR3 protein: CASSLPGTGALREQFF; CDR3 DNA: TGTGCCAGCAGTCTTCCCGGGACAGGGGCGTTAAGGGAGCAGTTCTTC
clone size: .; V gene: TRBV2; D gene: .; J gene: TRBJ1-4; CDR3 protein: CASSYRSNEKLFF; CDR3 DNA: TGTGCCAGCAGCTACAGATCTAATGAAAAACTGTTTTTT
clone size: .; V gene: TRBV30; D gene: .; J gene: TRBJ2-7; CDR3 protein: CAWAGGSGYEQYF; CDR3 DNA: TGTGCCTGGGCCGGAGGGTCGGGCTACGAGCAGTACTTC
clone size: .; V gene: TRBV5-4; D gene: .; J gene: TRBJ2-7; CDR3 protein: CASSRDTAFSYEQYF; CDR3 DNA: TGTGCCAGCAGCAGGGACACAGCCTTTTCCTACGAGCAGTACTTC
clone size: once; V gene: TRBV6-6; D gene: .; J gene: TRBJ1-5; CDR3 protein: CASSYGTSQPQHF; CDR3 DNA: TGTGCCAGCAGTTACGGGACATCTCAGCCCCAGCATTTT
clone size: .; V gene: TRBV5-6; D gene: TRBD1; J gene: TRBJ1-2; CDR3 protein: CAGSGGQALYGYTF; CDR3 DNA: TGTGCCGGCAGCGGGGGACAGGCGCTCTATGGCTACACCTTC
clone size: .; V gene: TRBV6-5; D gene: TRBD2; J gene: TRBJ2-5; CDR3 protein: CASREGLAGVETQYF; CDR3 DNA: TGTGCCAGCAGGGAGGGACTAGCGGGAGTAGAGACCCAGTACTTC
clone size: few; V gene: TRBV18; D gene: .; J gene: TRBJ1-4; CDR3 protein: CASSPGLNEKLFF; CDR3 DNA: TGTGCCAGCTCACCAGGGCTCAATGAAAAACTGTTTTTT
clone size: few; V gene: TRBV4-2; D gene: TRBD2; J gene: TRBJ2-2; CDR3 protein: CASSQGTSGGAGELFF; CDR3 DNA: TGTGCCAGCAGCCAAGGGACTAGCGGGGGGGCCGGGGAGCTGTTTTTT
clone size: .; V gene: TRBV5-1; D gene: TRBD1; J gene: TRBJ1-4; CDR3 protein: CASRSPETGLNEKLFF; CDR3 DNA: TGCGCCAGCAGATCTCCAGAGACAGGGCTTAATGAAAAACTGTTTTTT
clone size: .; V gene: TRBV5-6; D gene: .; J gene: TRBJ1-5; CDR3 protein: CASSSGGNQPQHF; CDR3 DNA: TGTGCCAGCAGTTCGGGTGGCAATCAGCCCCAGCATTTT
clone size: .; V gene: TRBV5-6; D gene: .; J gene: TRBJ2-7; CDR3 protein: CASSSRGVSGEQYF; CDR3 DNA: TGTGCCAGCAGCTCACGGGGAGTTTCGGGCGAGCAGTACTTC
clone size: .; V gene: TRBV5-4; D gene: TRBD2; J gene: TRBJ2-1; CDR3 protein: CASSGNGGRFNEQFF; CDR3 DNA: TGTGCCAGCAGCGGCAATGGCGGGAGGTTCAATGAGCAGTTCTTC
clone size: .; V gene: TRBV7-8; D gene: TRBD1; J gene: TRBJ1-5; CDR3 protein: CASSLLQGAGNQPQHF; CDR3 DNA: TGTGCCAGCAGCTTACTTCAGGGGGCGGGCAATCAGCCCCAGCATTTT
clone size: once; V gene: TRBV25-1; D gene: TRBD2; J gene: TRBJ2-1; CDR3 protein: CASSGPGLAVYNEQFF; CDR3 DNA: TGTGCCAGCAGTGGCCCGGGACTAGCGGTTTACAATGAGCAGTTCTTC
clone size: .; V gene: TRBV7-6; D gene: .; J gene: TRBJ2-7; CDR3 protein: CASSSPTDKAYEQYF; CDR3 DNA: TGTGCCAGCAGCTCGCCGACAGACAAAGCCTACGAGCAGTACTTC
clone size: .; V gene: TRBV5-4; D gene: TRBD2; J gene: TRBJ2-1; CDR3 protein: CASSRTSGALRGDEQFF; CDR3 DNA: TGTGCCAGCAGCCGGACTAGCGGGGCACTCCGGGGAGATGAGCAGTTCTTC
clone size: .; V gene: TRBV27; D gene: TRBD2; J gene: TRBJ2-7; CDR3 protein: CASSLRWTSGSSGYEQYF; CDR3 DNA: TGTGCCAGCAGTTTACGCTGGACTAGCGGGAGTAGTGGCTACGAGCAGTACTTC
clone size: .; V gene: TRBV5-4; D gene: .; J gene: TRBJ2-7; CDR3 protein: CASSLVGHLSF; CDR3 DNA: TGTGCCAGCAGCTTGGTTGGACACCTCAGCTTC
clone size: few; V gene: TRBV4-1; D gene: .; J gene: TRBJ1-4; CDR3 protein: CASSPVNNEKLFF; CDR3 DNA: TGCGCCAGCAGCCCGGTTAATAATGAAAAACTGTTTTTT
clone size: .; V gene: TRBV11-2; D gene: .; J gene: TRBJ2-6; CDR3 protein: CASSLSSGSGANVLTF; CDR3 DNA: TGTGCCAGCAGCTTAAGCTCGGGATCTGGGGCCAACGTCCTGACTTTC
clone size: .; V gene: TRBV7-9; D gene: .; J gene: TRBJ2-6; CDR3 protein: CASSSGVGANGLTF; CDR3 DNA: TGTGCCAGCAGCTCAGGGGTGGGGGCCAACGGCCTGACTTTC
clone size: .; V gene: TRBV18; D gene: .; J gene: TRBJ1-1; CDR3 protein: CASSPLTGARSVVAEAFF; CDR3 DNA: TGTGCCAGCTCACCCCTGACAGGTGCCCGGAGTGTAGTGGCTGAAGCTTTCTTT
clone size: .; V gene: TRBV14; D gene: .; J gene: TRBJ2-1; CDR3 protein: CASSQGLVETDEQFF; CDR3 DNA: TGTGCCAGCAGCCAAGGCCTAGTTGAGACCGATGAGCAGTTCTTC
clone size: few; V gene: TRBV27; D gene: .; J gene: TRBJ1-2; CDR3 protein: CASSFSRVPNYGYTF; CDR3 DNA: TGTGCCAGCAGTTTTTCCAGGGTGCCTAACTATGGCTACACCTTC
clone size: .; V gene: TRBV20-1; D gene: .; J gene: TRBJ2-1; CDR3 protein: CSARVREQFF; CDR3 DNA: TGCAGTGCTAGGGTGCGAGAGCAGTTCTTC
clone size: .; V gene: TRBV4-3; D gene: TRBD2; J gene: TRBJ2-3; CDR3 protein: CASSQDSGSGGTQYF; CDR3 DNA: TGCGCCAGCAGCCAAGATTCAGGTAGCGGGGGGACGCAGTATTTT
clone size: .; V gene: TRBV4-1; D gene: .; J gene: TRBJ2-4; CDR3 protein: CASSQGVVRDGGKNIQYF; CDR3 DNA: TGCGCCAGCAGCCAAGGGGTCGTGCGGGATGGAGGCAAAAACATTCAGTACTTC
clone size: few; V gene: TRBV10-2; D gene: .; J gene: TRBJ1-6; CDR3 protein: CASRARPFNSPLHF; CDR3 DNA: TGCGCCAGCAGGGCTAGGCCCTTTAATTCACCCCTCCACTTT
clone size: .; V gene: TRBV18; D gene: .; J gene: TRBJ1-3; CDR3 protein: CASSQGPGTGNTIYF; CDR3 DNA: TGTGCCAGCTCTCAAGGACCGGGAACTGGAAACACCATATATTTT
clone size: .; V gene: TRBV10-1; D gene: TRBD2; J gene: TRBJ2-3; CDR3 protein: CASSEFRGSTDTQYF; CDR3 DNA: TGCGCCAGCAGTGAATTCCGCGGGAGTACAGATACGCAGTATTTT
clone size: few; V gene: TRBV4-3; D gene: .; J gene: TRBJ2-2; CDR3 protein: CASSQAYRVTGELFF; CDR3 DNA: TGCGCCAGCAGCCAAGCCTACAGGGTCACCGGGGAGCTGTTTTTT
clone size: .; V gene: TRBV7-9; D gene: TRBD1; J gene: TRBJ1-2; CDR3 protein: CASSLLTGTEGYTF; CDR3 DNA: TGTGCCAGCAGCTTACTTACCGGGACAGAAGGCTACACCTTC
clone size: .; V gene: TRBV4-3; D gene: .; J gene: TRBJ2-3; CDR3 protein: CASSRGVTSTDTQYF; CDR3 DNA: TGCGCCAGCAGCCGCGGAGTTACTAGCACAGATACGCAGTATTTT
clone size: .; V gene: TRBV6-1; D gene: TRBD1; J gene: TRBJ1-2; CDR3 protein: CASSEARDRFSGYTF; CDR3 DNA: TGTGCCAGCAGTGAAGCTCGGGACAGGTTTTCCGGCTACACCTTC
clone size: once; V gene: TRBV18; D gene: .; J gene: TRBJ2-2; CDR3 protein: CASSPMMDTTANTGELFF; CDR3 DNA: TGTGCCAGCTCACCGATGATGGACACCACCGCGAACACCGGGGAGCTGTTTTTT
clone size: .; V gene: TRBV10-3; D gene: TRBD1; J gene: TRBJ2-7; CDR3 protein: CAISGGGQGAYEQYF; CDR3 DNA: TGTGCCATCAGTGGGGGGGGACAGGGGGCCTACGAGCAGTACTTC
clone size: .; V gene: TRBV6-1; D gene: .; J gene: TRBJ1-2; CDR3 protein: CASTLLNGRQSGYTF; CDR3 DNA: TGTGCCAGCACCCTTCTAAATGGGCGACAATCAGGCTACACCTTC